This T cell receptor (beta chain) was sequenced in a study of blood T cell repertoires in COVID-19. For the study at large: Spain, Italy and the United States supplied samples that represented acute and convalescent COVID-19. PBMCs, B-cell-depleted T cells, or T cells provided the cDNA or gDNA that made up the material.

Per the original methods: Reference gene primer amplification gave nucleated cell count estimates. Assay used: immunoSEQ multiplex PCR; TCRdb lists only in-frame clones, some missing. That table gives V, J and clone size, and the DNA gave D and trimming. The data contain 150,000 to 200,000 clones, 84% of them singletons. J lost 2 bases, V lost 7 bases, and 7 bases had no gene match. Germline CDR1 MNHEY, CDR2 SVGAGI. The CDR3 is 15 residues long. This clone showed up just once. This clonotype was obtained from a human donor with acute or convalescent COVID-19. The donor label of this sample is uncertain. V usage is TRBV6-5 and J usage is TRBJ2-2, with 7 bases aligning to TRBD1. The sample consisted of peripheral blood. The CDR3, as DNA: TGTGCCAGCACCTCCGACAGGGCTAACACCGGGGAGCTGTTTTTT. It codes for CASTSDRANTGELFF.